The rows below give T cell receptor beta chains drawn from one sample of a study of CD8 T cells in Susac syndrome. TCRdb re-analysed the immunoSEQ multiplex PCR reads in MiXCR, keeping a single row per CDR3 protein. Of 160,000 or so distinct CDR3 sequences in the sample, under 95% were seen once. The sequenced sample consisted of CD4+ T cells from PBMCs. The receptors come from a human donor with Susac syndrome. Both conserved end residues are part of each CDR3. The order of the fields is CDR3 length, V gene, clone size, D gene, J gene, CDR3 DNA, CDR3 protein. A D gene is named only where the DNA matches it firmly. Clone size, where shown, is once, few, many, or a class for clones that have expanded.

13	TRBV25-1	NA	NA	TRBJ1-1	TGTGCCAGCAGTGACTTCATGAACACTGAAGCTTTCTTT	CASSDFMNTEAFF
15	TRBV7-2	NA	TRBD1	TRBJ1-4	TGTGCCAGCAGCTTATGGGGCACAGGGGATGAAAAACTGTTTTTT	CASSLWGTGDEKLFF
12	TRBV29-1	NA	NA	TRBJ2-3	TGCAGCGTTGAGCAGTCCACAGATACGCAGTATTTT	CSVEQSTDTQYF
13	TRBV10-3	NA	NA	TRBJ2-5	TGTGCCATCAGCCCGACAGGCGGAGAGACCCAGTACTTC	CAISPTGGETQYF
15	TRBV6-2/TRBV6-3	NA	NA	TRBJ2-7	TGTGCCAGCAGTTACTCGGGGGCCGGACCCGTAGAGCAGTACTTC	CASSYSGAGPVEQYF
14	TRBV29-1	NA	NA	TRBJ2-1	TGCAGCGGCCTCCCGGGTAGCTCCTACAATGAGCAGTTCTTC	CSGLPGSSYNEQFF
13	TRBV7-9	NA	NA	TRBJ2-7	TGTGCCAGCAGCCCCGCACCGACCTACGAGCAGTACTTC	CASSPAPTYEQYF
14	TRBV4-1	NA	NA	TRBJ2-2	TGCGCCAGCAGCCCGGGGACCGGGACCGGGGAGCTGTTTTTT	CASSPGTGTGELFF
16	TRBV4-3	NA	TRBD1	TRBJ2-2	TGCGCCAGCAGCCAAGCTCCGGGACAGGGTTCCGGGGAGCTGTTTTTT	CASSQAPGQGSGELFF
16	TRBV7-9	NA	NA	TRBJ1-6	TGTGCCAGCAGAATGACGTTATACTCTTTGATTTCACCCCTCCACTTT	CASRMTLYSLISPLHF
13	TRBV2	NA	TRBD1	TRBJ2-7	TGTGCCAGCACCTCGGGACAGGCCCACGAGCAGTACTTC	CASTSGQAHEQYF
15	TRBV20-1	NA	NA	TRBJ2-1	TGCAGTGCTAGAACCGGGTCTAGCTCCTACAATGAGCAGTTCTTC	CSARTGSSSYNEQFF
13	TRBV10-3	NA	NA	TRBJ1-1	TGTGCCAGCGGAGGGGGAGGGAACACTGAAGCTTTCTTT	CASGGGGNTEAFF
15	TRBV27	NA	NA	TRBJ2-7	TGTGCCAGCAGGAGAGGGACAGTGGGGGGCTACGAGCAGTACTTC	CASRRGTVGGYEQYF
12	TRBV12-3/TRBV12-4	NA	NA	TRBJ1-6	TGTGCCAGCAGGATTATCAATTCACCCCTCCACTTT	CASRIINSPLHF
14	TRBV5-1	NA	NA	TRBJ1-2	TGCGCCAGCAGCTTGGAGTCACCTAACTATGGCTACACCTTC	CASSLESPNYGYTF
14	TRBV18	NA	NA	TRBJ1-1	TGTGCCAGCTCGGACGGGGCTCCGGGGACTGAAGCTTTCTTT	CASSDGAPGTEAFF
14	TRBV6-1	NA	TRBD1	TRBJ1-5	TGTGCCAGCATCGAAGGGACAGGGGGTCAGCCCCAGCATTTT	CASIEGTGGQPQHF
15	TRBV7-6	NA	TRBD2	TRBJ2-1	TGTGCCATTTTAACCGGGGGGGATCGTGGGAATGAGCAGTTCTTC	CAILTGGDRGNEQFF
13	TRBV20-1	NA	NA	TRBJ1-2	TGCAGTGCTAGGTTAGGGCAGGGTCATGGCTACACCTTC	CSARLGQGHGYTF
15	TRBV20-1	NA	TRBD1	TRBJ2-5	TGCAGTGTTACAGGGGGCGGAATAGGCCGGAATGACCAGTACTTC	CSVTGGGIGRNDQYF
12	TRBV6-6	NA	NA	TRBJ1-1	TGTGCCAGCAGTGACAAAGCAGTGGAAGCTTTCTTT	CASSDKAVEAFF
11	TRBV2	few	TRBD1	TRBJ2-5	TGTGCCAGCTCAGGGGGAGAGACCCAGTACTTC	CASSGGETQYF
11	TRBV7-9	once	NA	TRBJ2-7	TGTGCCAGCAGCCTCGTCTACGAGCAGTACTTC	CASSLVYEQYF
13	TRBV5-1	NA	NA	TRBJ2-5	TGCGCCAGCAGTCCATCAGGGTCAGCGACCCAGTACTTC	CASSPSGSATQYF
16	TRBV4-1	few	NA	TRBJ2-6	TGCGCCAGCAGCCAAGATCTAGGTCTCGGGGCCAACGTCCTGACTTTC	CASSQDLGLGANVLTF
16	TRBV3-1	NA	NA	TRBJ2-1	TGTGCCAGCAGCCAAGCCGCTGGCGGACTGTACAATGAGCAGTTCTTC	CASSQAAGGLYNEQFF
15	TRBV7-9	NA	TRBD1	TRBJ1-4	TGTGCCAGCAGCCTGGGACAGGGTCTTAATGAAAAACTGTTTTTT	CASSLGQGLNEKLFF
16	TRBV18	NA	TRBD1	TRBJ1-2	TGTGCCAGCTCACCAAACACAGGGGAGAGGATCTATGGCTACACCTTC	CASSPNTGERIYGYTF
13	TRBV5-1	NA	NA	TRBJ1-6	TGCGCCAGCAGCTTGGAGACCAATTCACCCCTCCACTTT	CASSLETNSPLHF
13	TRBV7-3	NA	NA	TRBJ1-1	TGTGCCAGCACCTTACACCCGGGGACTGAAGCTTTCTTT	CASTLHPGTEAFF
14	TRBV12-3/TRBV12-4	NA	TRBD1	TRBJ1-1	TGTGCCAGCAGAATTCAGGGGGGAGTTGGTGAAGCTTTCTTT	CASRIQGGVGEAFF